This T cell receptor (beta chain) stems from a study of T cells in localized non-small cell lung cancer. Study-level results: Uninvolved adjacent lung showed higher T cell clonality than tumor. Within adjacent lung there appeared a median roughly 60 of the top 100 tumor clones. A raised T cell density in blood coincided with lengthier overall survival. Sequence data derive from only one tumor region, so heterogeneity remains possible.

Assay: immunoSEQ multiplex PCR; the TCRdb copy retains only in-frame clones and omits some. The sample has about 24,000 clones; about 80% are singletons. Germline assignment: CDR1 SNHLY and CDR2 FYNNEI. V was trimmed by 5 bases and J by 6 bases, leaving 23 bases between them. This CDR3 has 16 residues. In the case of this clone: Its antigen is not identified.

The starting material was PBMCs, obtained before any cancer treatment. The TCR was taken from a man between 35 and 75 years old with stage II lung adenocarcinoma. This chain links TRBV2 with TRBJ2-7; D is tentatively TRBD1 or TRBD2 (6 bases each). DNA for the CDR3: TGTGCCAGCAGTCAAAGTCGGGGGCTTCTACCCGGCGAGCAGTACTTC. Translating it yields CASSQSRGLLPGEQYF. Full variable domain (remainder filled in from reference TRBV2 and TRBJ2-7): EPEVTQTPSHQVTQMGQEVILRCVPISNHLYFYWYRQILGQKVEFLVSFYNNEISEKSEIFDDQFSVERPDGSNFTLKIRSTKLEDSAMYFCASSQSRGLLPGEQYFGPGTRLTVT.